This is a list of T cell receptor beta chains from one sample in a study of neurological immune-mediated disorders. TCRdb fed the 5' RACE reads into MiXCR, producing one record per CDR3 protein. Here the sample spans 35,000 to 55,000 distinct CDR3 sequences, roughly 6% being singletons. Sequencing was performed on CD4+ T cells from blood. The receptors stem from a woman aged 35 to 49 in good health. CDR3s include the opening cysteine and the closing phenylalanine or tryptophan. The D gene is left open where the match is weak. Part of the rows lack a size; the others show once, few, many or a class for expanded clones.

cdr3_length: 15; clone_size: many; d_call: -; j_call: TRBJ2-3; v_call: TRBV18; cdr3_nt: TGTGCCAGCTCACCCCTAACAGCGAGCACAGATACGCAGTATTTT; cdr3_aa: CASSPLTASTDTQYF
cdr3_length: 16; clone_size: many; d_call: -; j_call: TRBJ2-3; v_call: TRBV4-1; cdr3_nt: TGCGCCAGCAGCCAAGAGGTTCCAGGGGGGACAGATACGCAGTATTTT; cdr3_aa: CASSQEVPGGTDTQYF
cdr3_length: 15; clone_size: many; d_call: -; j_call: TRBJ2-1; v_call: TRBV20-1; cdr3_nt: TGCAGTGCTAGAGAGGGCGGCACCACCTACAATGAGCAGTTCTTC; cdr3_aa: CSAREGGTTYNEQFF
cdr3_length: 15; clone_size: many; d_call: -; j_call: TRBJ2-5; v_call: TRBV20-1; cdr3_nt: TGCAGTGCTAGGGGGACACCCCCGCGGGGGGAGACCCAGTACTTC; cdr3_aa: CSARGTPPRGETQYF
cdr3_length: 15; clone_size: many; d_call: -; j_call: TRBJ2-1; v_call: TRBV5-6; cdr3_nt: TGTGCCAGCAGCTTGTGGGTCAGCCCCTACAATGAGCAGTTCTTC; cdr3_aa: CASSLWVSPYNEQFF
cdr3_length: 21; clone_size: many; d_call: -; j_call: TRBJ1-5; v_call: TRBV20-1; cdr3_nt: TGCAGTGCTTCTCCTCCCGTAACGGCGGTAGCGACCTCTCTTAGCAATCAGCCCCAGCATTTT; cdr3_aa: CSASPPVTAVATSLSNQPQHF
cdr3_length: 14; clone_size: many; d_call: -; j_call: TRBJ2-2; v_call: TRBV6-5; cdr3_nt: TGTGCCAGCAGTCGGGACTCCGACACCGGGGAGCTGTTTTTT; cdr3_aa: CASSRDSDTGELFF
cdr3_length: 15; clone_size: many; d_call: -; j_call: TRBJ1-5; v_call: TRBV6-6; cdr3_nt: TGTGCCAGCAGTTCCCTCGAGGGGAGCAATCAGCCCCAGCATTTT; cdr3_aa: CASSSLEGSNQPQHF
cdr3_length: 15; clone_size: many; d_call: TRBD2; j_call: TRBJ2-1; v_call: TRBV5-5; cdr3_nt: TGTGCCAGCAGCGCCGGGACTAGCGGTCACAATGAGCAGTTCTTC; cdr3_aa: CASSAGTSGHNEQFF
cdr3_length: 16; clone_size: many; d_call: -; j_call: TRBJ2-7; v_call: TRBV21-1; cdr3_nt: TGTGCCAGCAGCAAAGGGGGGACACAAAGAAGCTACGAGCAGTACTTC; cdr3_aa: CASSKGGTQRSYEQYF
cdr3_length: 13; clone_size: many; d_call: -; j_call: TRBJ1-2; v_call: TRBV10-3; cdr3_nt: TGTGCCATCAGTGAGTCAGGAGACTATGGCTACACCTTC; cdr3_aa: CAISESGDYGYTF
cdr3_length: 13; clone_size: many; d_call: -; j_call: TRBJ2-1; v_call: TRBV7-3; cdr3_nt: TGTGCCAGCAGCTTTTCGCTAGACAATGAGCAGTTCTTC; cdr3_aa: CASSFSLDNEQFF
cdr3_length: 14; clone_size: many; d_call: TRBD1; j_call: TRBJ2-4; v_call: TRBV2; cdr3_nt: TGTGCCATCGGGACAGGGGAGGCCAAAAACATTCAGTACTTC; cdr3_aa: CAIGTGEAKNIQYF
cdr3_length: 15; clone_size: many; d_call: -; j_call: TRBJ2-2; v_call: TRBV9; cdr3_nt: TGTGCCAGCAGCGGGGGACGATCGAACACCGGGGAGCTGTTTTTT; cdr3_aa: CASSGGRSNTGELFF
cdr3_length: 17; clone_size: -; d_call: TRBD2; j_call: TRBJ2-3; v_call: TRBV10-3; cdr3_nt: TGTGCCATCACCTCGACTAGCGGGAAGGACGGGGCAGATACGCAGTATTTT; cdr3_aa: CAITSTSGKDGADTQYF
cdr3_length: 15; clone_size: many; d_call: TRBD2; j_call: TRBJ2-5; v_call: TRBV29-1; cdr3_nt: TGCAGCGTAATTGGGACTAGCGCCTTCCCAGAGACCCAGTACTTC; cdr3_aa: CSVIGTSAFPETQYF
cdr3_length: 14; clone_size: -; d_call: -; j_call: TRBJ1-6; v_call: TRBV5-1; cdr3_nt: TGCGCCAACAAATCCAGGGAGGGGAATTCACCCCTCCACTTT; cdr3_aa: CANKSREGNSPLHF
cdr3_length: 15; clone_size: many; d_call: TRBD2; j_call: TRBJ2-5; v_call: TRBV7-6; cdr3_nt: TGTGCCAGCAGCCAATCCGGGACTAGCGTAGAGACCCAGTACTTC; cdr3_aa: CASSQSGTSVETQYF
cdr3_length: 15; clone_size: many; d_call: -; j_call: TRBJ1-6; v_call: TRBV5-1; cdr3_nt: TGCGCCAGCAGCCAAGCAGGGGTTGAGGGTTCACCCCTCCACTTT; cdr3_aa: CASSQAGVEGSPLHF
cdr3_length: 15; clone_size: many; d_call: -; j_call: TRBJ2-6; v_call: TRBV24-1; cdr3_nt: TGTGCCACCAGTGATTTGGGGCCTGGGGCCAACGTCCTGACTTTC; cdr3_aa: CATSDLGPGANVLTF
cdr3_length: 17; clone_size: many; d_call: TRBD2; j_call: TRBJ2-1; v_call: TRBV3-1; cdr3_nt: TGTGCCAGCAGCCAAGACCACCCAGCGGGAGCTTTCAATGAGCAGTTCTTC; cdr3_aa: CASSQDHPAGAFNEQFF
cdr3_length: 12; clone_size: many; d_call: -; j_call: TRBJ2-3; v_call: TRBV2; cdr3_nt: TGTGCCAGCAGCCTCGACCCAGATACGCAGTATTTT; cdr3_aa: CASSLDPDTQYF
cdr3_length: 15; clone_size: many; d_call: TRBD1; j_call: TRBJ1-4; v_call: TRBV7-2; cdr3_nt: TGTGCCAGCAGCTCGGACAGGGCGGGTAATGAAAAACTGTTTTTT; cdr3_aa: CASSSDRAGNEKLFF
cdr3_length: 13; clone_size: many; d_call: -; j_call: TRBJ1-1; v_call: TRBV20-1; cdr3_nt: TGCAGTGCTAACTTACAGCCGAACACTGAAGCTTTCTTT; cdr3_aa: CSANLQPNTEAFF
cdr3_length: 13; clone_size: many; d_call: -; j_call: TRBJ2-1; v_call: TRBV3-1; cdr3_nt: TGTGCCAGCAGTCGTCGATCGGTCAATGAGCAGTTCTTC; cdr3_aa: CASSRRSVNEQFF
cdr3_length: 13; clone_size: many; d_call: -; j_call: TRBJ1-4; v_call: TRBV29-1; cdr3_nt: TGCAGCGTTGAAGATCAGCAAGGAATGTCGCGTTTTTTT; cdr3_aa: CSVEDQQGMSRFF
cdr3_length: 15; clone_size: many; d_call: TRBD2; j_call: TRBJ2-3; v_call: TRBV20-1; cdr3_nt: TGCAGTGCAGAGAAAGCGGGAGGACGTGAAGATACGCAGTATTTT; cdr3_aa: CSAEKAGGREDTQYF
cdr3_length: 16; clone_size: many; d_call: TRBD1; j_call: TRBJ2-1; v_call: TRBV5-1; cdr3_nt: TGCGCCAGCAGCTTGCAGGGGGAGTTGTCCTACAATGAGCAGTTCTTC; cdr3_aa: CASSLQGELSYNEQFF
cdr3_length: 14; clone_size: many; d_call: -; j_call: TRBJ2-5; v_call: TRBV5-1; cdr3_nt: TGCGCCAGCAGCTTGGAAGCCGGCCAAGAGACCCAGTACTTC; cdr3_aa: CASSLEAGQETQYF
cdr3_length: 16; clone_size: many; d_call: TRBD2; j_call: TRBJ2-2; v_call: TRBV27; cdr3_nt: TGTGCCAGCAGCCCCTTAGCGGGAGTGGACACCGGGGAGCTGTTTTTT; cdr3_aa: CASSPLAGVDTGELFF
cdr3_length: 14; clone_size: -; d_call: TRBD1; j_call: TRBJ1-5; v_call: TRBV20-1; cdr3_nt: TGCAGTGCTAGCCCCCCAGGGGGAATCAAGCCCCAGCATTTT; cdr3_aa: CSASPPGGIKPQHF